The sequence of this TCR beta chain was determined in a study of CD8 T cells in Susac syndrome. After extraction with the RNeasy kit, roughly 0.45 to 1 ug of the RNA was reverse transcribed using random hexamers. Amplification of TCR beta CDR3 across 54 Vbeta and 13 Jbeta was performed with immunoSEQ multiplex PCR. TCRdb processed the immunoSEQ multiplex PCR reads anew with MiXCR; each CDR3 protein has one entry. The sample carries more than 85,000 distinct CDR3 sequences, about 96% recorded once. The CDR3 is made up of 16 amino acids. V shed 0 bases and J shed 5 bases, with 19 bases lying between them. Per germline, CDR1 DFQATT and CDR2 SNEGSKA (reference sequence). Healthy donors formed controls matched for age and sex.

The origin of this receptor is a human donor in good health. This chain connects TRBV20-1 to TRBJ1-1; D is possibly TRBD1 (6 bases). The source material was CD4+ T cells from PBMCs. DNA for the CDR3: TGCAGTGCTAGAGATCAAGAACAGGGTGGGTTAACTGAAGCTTTCTTT. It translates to CSARDQEQGGLTEAFF.